This is a list of T cell receptor beta chains from one sample in a study of human T cells and chemical hapten exposure. TCRdb reprocessed the RACE reads with MiXCR, giving one entry per CDR3 protein. Of about 77,000 distinct CDR3 sequences in the sample, about 8.6% were seen once. Sequenced input: whole blood. These receptors were collected from a female donor in good health. Some clones in this sample may be carry-over from other donors' samples. Both conserved end residues are trimmed from each CDR3.

V gene: TRBV10-3
J gene: TRBJ2-7
CDR3 protein: AISEPSLTYEQY

V gene: TRBV6-5
J gene: TRBJ1-5
CDR3 protein: ASSPQRGLYQPQH

V gene: TRBV29-1
J gene: TRBJ2-3
CDR3 protein: SARGAGGTDTQY

V gene: TRBV19
J gene: TRBJ1-4
CDR3 protein: ASSFYKGDEKLF

V gene: TRBV20-1
J gene: TRBJ1-1
CDR3 protein: SASLDGAGTEAF

V gene: TRBV12-3/TRBV12-4
J gene: TRBJ1-5
CDR3 protein: ASSPGQPNQPQH

V gene: TRBV20-1
J gene: TRBJ1-5
CDR3 protein: SASGQGGPQH

V gene: TRBV11-2
J gene: TRBJ2-5
CDR3 protein: ASSLFKRVETQY

V gene: TRBV29-1
J gene: TRBJ2-3
CDR3 protein: SVDRQGLTDTQY

V gene: TRBV20-1
J gene: TRBJ2-1
CDR3 protein: SAPRRGGLRNEQF

V gene: TRBV5-1
J gene: TRBJ2-3
CDR3 protein: ASSLGPAGGALDTQY